Here is one TCR beta chain with its context. Its specificity is unknown. At one end the junction does not follow the germline gene, possibly because of a read error. The CDR3 length is 15 residues. Per the germline V gene, CDR1 is SSHAT and CDR2 is FNYEAQ (reference sequence). Averaging approximately 120 mL, one heparinised blood draw came from each individual donor. The source of the sample is a study of beta chain features in type 1 diabetes. Findings of the study overall: Moderately but significantly shorter TCRB CDR3s were found in Type 1 diabetes patients in all four CD4+ subsets.

Every isolated RNA sample was fully reverse transcribed, so sequencing captured expressed TCRB transcripts. Repertoires were generated with immunoSEQ multiplex PCR, while TCRdb's copy carries only in-frame clones and drops some. The sample consists of almost 350,000 clones, roughly 8.8% of them appearing once. This chain links TRBV7-7 with TRBJ2-1, with TRBD2 matching 8 bases. This receptor was obtained from a young man with type 1 diabetes. The specimen was central memory CD4+ T cells from blood. The CDR3 reads CASSLGAGEYNEQFF. DNA of the CDR3: TGTGCTAGCAGCTTAGGAGCGGGGGAGTACAATGAGCAGTTCTTC.